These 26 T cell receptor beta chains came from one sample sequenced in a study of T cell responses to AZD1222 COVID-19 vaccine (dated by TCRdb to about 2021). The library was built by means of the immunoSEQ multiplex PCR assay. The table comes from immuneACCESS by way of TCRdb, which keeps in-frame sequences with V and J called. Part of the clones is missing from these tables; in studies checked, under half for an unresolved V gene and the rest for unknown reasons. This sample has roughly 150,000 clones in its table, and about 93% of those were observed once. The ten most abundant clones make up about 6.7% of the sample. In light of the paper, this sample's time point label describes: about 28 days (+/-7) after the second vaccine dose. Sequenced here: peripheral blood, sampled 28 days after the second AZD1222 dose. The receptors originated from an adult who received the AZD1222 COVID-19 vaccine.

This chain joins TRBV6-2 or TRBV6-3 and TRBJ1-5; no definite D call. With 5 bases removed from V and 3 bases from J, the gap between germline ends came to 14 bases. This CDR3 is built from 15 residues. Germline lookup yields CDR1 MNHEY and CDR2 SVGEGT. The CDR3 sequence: CASSMSGTSNQPQHF. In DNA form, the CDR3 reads TGTGCCAGCAGTATGTCGGGTACATCCAATCAGCCCCAGCATTTT.

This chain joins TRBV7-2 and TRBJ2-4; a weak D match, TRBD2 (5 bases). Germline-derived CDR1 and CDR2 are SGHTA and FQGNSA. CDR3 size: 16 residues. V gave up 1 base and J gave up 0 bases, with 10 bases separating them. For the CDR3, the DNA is TGTGCCAGCAGCTTAGGGACTGTCCTAGCCAAAAACATTCAGTACTTC. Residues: CASSLGTVLAKNIQYF. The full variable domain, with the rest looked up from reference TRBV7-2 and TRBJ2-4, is GAGVSQSPSNKVTEKGKDVELRCDPISGHTALYWYRQSLGQGLEFLIYFQGNSAPDKSGLPSDRFSAERTGGSVSTLTIQRTQQEDSAVYLCASSLGTVLAKNIQYFGAGTRLSVL.

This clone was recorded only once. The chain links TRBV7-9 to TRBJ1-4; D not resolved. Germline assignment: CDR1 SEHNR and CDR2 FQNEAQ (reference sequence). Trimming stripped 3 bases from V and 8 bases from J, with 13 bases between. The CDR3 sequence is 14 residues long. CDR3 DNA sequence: TGTGCCAGCAGCTTCGGAGGCTCACACGAAAAACTGTTTTTT. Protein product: CASSFGGSHEKLFF. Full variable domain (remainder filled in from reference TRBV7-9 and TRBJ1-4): DTGVSQNPRHKITKRGQNVTFRCDPISEHNRLYWYRQTLGQGPEFLTYFQNEAQLEKSRLLSDRFSAERPKGSFSTLEIQRTEQGDSAMYLCASSFGGSHEKLFFGSGTQLSVL.

CDR3 coding DNA: TGTGCCAGCAGCAAAGGCTTCAGCAGGGGGCTGGCTGGAAACACCATATATTTT. This translates into CASSKGFSRGLAGNTIYF. The V and J genes are TRBV21-1 and TRBJ1-3; the D call TRBD1 from the table was never checked on the DNA. TRBV21-1 is a pseudogene. This CDR3 has 18 amino acids.

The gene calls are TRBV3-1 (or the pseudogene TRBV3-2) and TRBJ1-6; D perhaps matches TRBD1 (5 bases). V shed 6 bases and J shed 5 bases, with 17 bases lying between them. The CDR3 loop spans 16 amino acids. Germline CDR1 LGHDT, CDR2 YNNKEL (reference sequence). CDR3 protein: CASSTIPGTDNSPLHF. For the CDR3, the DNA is TGTGCCAGCAGTACGATACCCGGGACCGATAATTCACCCCTCCACTTT.

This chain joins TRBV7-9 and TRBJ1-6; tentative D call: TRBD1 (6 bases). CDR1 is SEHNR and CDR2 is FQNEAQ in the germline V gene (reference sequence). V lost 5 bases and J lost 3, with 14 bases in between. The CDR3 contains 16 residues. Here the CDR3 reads CASSRTAIIYNSPLHF. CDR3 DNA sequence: TGTGCCAGCAGCAGGACAGCGATAATCTATAATTCACCCCTCCACTTT.

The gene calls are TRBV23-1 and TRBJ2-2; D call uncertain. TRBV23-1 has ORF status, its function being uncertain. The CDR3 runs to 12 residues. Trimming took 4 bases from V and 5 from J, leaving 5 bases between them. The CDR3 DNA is TGCGCCAGCAGTCTCGGGACCGGGGAGCTGTTTTTT. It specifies CASSLGTGELFF.

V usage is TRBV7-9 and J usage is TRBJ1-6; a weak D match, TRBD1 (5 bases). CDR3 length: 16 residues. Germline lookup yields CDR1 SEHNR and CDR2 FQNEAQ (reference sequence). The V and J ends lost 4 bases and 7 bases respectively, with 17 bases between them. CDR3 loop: CASSSPSGRLNSPLHF. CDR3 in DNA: TGTGCCAGCAGCTCTCCCTCGGGACGGTTGAATTCACCCCTCCACTTT.

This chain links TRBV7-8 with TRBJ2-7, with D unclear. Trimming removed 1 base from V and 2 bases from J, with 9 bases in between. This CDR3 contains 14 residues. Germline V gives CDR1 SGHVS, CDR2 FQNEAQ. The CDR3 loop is CASSLGEIAYEQYF. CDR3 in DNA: TGTGCCAGCAGCTTAGGCGAAATCGCCTACGAGCAGTACTTC.

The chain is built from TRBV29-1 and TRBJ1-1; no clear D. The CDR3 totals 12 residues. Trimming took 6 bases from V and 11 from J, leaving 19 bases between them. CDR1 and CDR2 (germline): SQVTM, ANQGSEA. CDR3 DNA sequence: TGCAGCGTACTCAAAGAGACCCCCGGTGCTTTCTTT. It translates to CSVLKETPGAFF.

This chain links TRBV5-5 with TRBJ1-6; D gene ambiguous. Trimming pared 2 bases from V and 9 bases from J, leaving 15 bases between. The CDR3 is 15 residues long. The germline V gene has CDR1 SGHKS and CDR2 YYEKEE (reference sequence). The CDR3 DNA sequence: TGTGCCAGCAGCTTAGGTGAGGGTCGAAGTTCACCCCTCCACTTT. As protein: CASSLGEGRSSPLHF.

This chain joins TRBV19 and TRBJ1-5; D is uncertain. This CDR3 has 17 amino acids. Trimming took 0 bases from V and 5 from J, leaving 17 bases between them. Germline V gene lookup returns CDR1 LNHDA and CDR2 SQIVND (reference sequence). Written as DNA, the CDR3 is TGTGCCAGTAGTATAGATCGTGAAGTAGTGGGATATCAGCCCCAGCATTTT. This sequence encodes CASSIDREVVGYQPQHF.

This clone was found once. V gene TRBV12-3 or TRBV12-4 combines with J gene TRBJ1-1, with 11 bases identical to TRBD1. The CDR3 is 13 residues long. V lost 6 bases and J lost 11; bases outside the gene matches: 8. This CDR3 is CASRKGQGVGAFF. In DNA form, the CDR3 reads TGTGCCAGCAGAAAGGGACAGGGGGTGGGGGCTTTCTTT.

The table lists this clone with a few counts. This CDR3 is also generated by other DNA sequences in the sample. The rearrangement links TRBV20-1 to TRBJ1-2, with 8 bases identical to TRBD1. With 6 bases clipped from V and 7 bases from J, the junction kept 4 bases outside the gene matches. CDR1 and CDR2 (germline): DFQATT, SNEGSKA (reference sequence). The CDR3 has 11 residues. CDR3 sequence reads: CSATGAGGYTF. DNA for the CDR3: TGCAGTGCGACAGGGGCAGGTGGCTACACCTTC.

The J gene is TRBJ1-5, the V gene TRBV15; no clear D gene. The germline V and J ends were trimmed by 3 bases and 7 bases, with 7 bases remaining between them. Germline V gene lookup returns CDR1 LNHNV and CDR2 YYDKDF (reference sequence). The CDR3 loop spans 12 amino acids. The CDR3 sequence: CATSRYSQPQHF. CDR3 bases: TGTGCCACCAGCAGGTACTCCCAGCCCCAGCATTTT.

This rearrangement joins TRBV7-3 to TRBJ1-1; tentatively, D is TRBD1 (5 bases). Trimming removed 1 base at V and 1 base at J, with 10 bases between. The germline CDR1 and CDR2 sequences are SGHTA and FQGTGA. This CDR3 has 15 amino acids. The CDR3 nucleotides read TGTGCCAGCAGCTTAATGGGGGGATCGAACACTGAAGCTTTCTTT. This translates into CASSLMGGSNTEAFF.

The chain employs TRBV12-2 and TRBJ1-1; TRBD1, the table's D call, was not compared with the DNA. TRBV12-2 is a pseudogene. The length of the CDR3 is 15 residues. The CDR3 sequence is CASRLVTYGQARTFF. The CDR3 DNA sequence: TGTGCAAGTCGCTTAGTTACTTACGGACAAGCCCGGACTTTCTTT.

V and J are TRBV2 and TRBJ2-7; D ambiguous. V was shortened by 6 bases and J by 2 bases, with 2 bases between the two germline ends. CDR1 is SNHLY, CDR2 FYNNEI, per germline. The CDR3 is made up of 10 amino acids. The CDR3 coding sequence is TGTGCCAGCAGGACCTACGAGCAGTACTTC. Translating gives CASRTYEQYF.

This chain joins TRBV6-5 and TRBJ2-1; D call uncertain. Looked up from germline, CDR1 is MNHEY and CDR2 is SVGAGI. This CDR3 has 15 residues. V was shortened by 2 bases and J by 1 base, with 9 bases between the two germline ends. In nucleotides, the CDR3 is TGTGCCAGCAGTTACGCTCTGGGATCCTACAATGAGCAGTTCTTC. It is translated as CASSYALGSYNEQFF.

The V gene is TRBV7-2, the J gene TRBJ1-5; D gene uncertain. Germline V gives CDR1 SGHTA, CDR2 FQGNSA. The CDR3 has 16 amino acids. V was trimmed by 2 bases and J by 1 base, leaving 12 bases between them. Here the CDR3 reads CASSLWAASSNQPQHF. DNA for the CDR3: TGTGCCAGCAGCTTATGGGCAGCCTCCAGCAATCAGCCCCAGCATTTT.

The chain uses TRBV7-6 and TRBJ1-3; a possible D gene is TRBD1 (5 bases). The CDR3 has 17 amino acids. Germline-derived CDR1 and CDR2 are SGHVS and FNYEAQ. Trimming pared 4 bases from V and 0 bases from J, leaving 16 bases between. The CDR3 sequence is CASSSTPPTVSGNTIYF. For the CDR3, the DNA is TGTGCCAGCAGCTCCACGCCCCCGACAGTCTCTGGAAACACCATATATTTT.

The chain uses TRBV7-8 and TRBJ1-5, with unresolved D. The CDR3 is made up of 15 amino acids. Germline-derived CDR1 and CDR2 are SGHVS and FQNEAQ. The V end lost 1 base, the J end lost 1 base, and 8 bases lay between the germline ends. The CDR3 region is CASSLGVGSNQPQHF. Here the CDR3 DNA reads TGTGCCAGCAGCTTAGGCGTTGGAAGCAATCAGCCCCAGCATTTT.

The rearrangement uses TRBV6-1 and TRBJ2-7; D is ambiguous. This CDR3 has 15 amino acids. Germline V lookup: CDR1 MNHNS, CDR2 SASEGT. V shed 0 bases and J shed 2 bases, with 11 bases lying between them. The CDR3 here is CASSEAPYQTYEQYF. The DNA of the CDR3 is TGTGCCAGCAGTGAAGCTCCGTACCAAACCTACGAGCAGTACTTC.

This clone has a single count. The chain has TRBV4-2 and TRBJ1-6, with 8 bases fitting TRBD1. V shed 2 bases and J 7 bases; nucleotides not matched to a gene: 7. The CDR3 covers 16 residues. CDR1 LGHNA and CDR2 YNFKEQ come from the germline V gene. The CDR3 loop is CASSQNPGGQNSPLHF. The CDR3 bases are TGTGCCAGCAGCCAAAATCCAGGGGGCCAGAATTCACCCCTCCACTTT.

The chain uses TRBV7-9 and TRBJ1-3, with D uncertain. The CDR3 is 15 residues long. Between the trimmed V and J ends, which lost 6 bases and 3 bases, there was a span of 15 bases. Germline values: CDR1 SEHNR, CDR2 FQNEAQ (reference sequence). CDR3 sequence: CASSFNGPFGNTIYF. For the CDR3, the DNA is TGTGCCAGCAGTTTCAACGGCCCGTTTGGAAACACCATATATTTT.

CDR3 amino acids: CASSPPGLGANEQFF. CDR3 coding DNA: TGTGCCAGCTCACCCCCCGGGTTAGGAGCGAATGAGCAGTTCTTC. The gene calls are TRBV18 and TRBJ2-1; D call uncertain. This CDR3 contains 15 residues. Trimming took off 3 bases at V and 7 bases at J, with 16 bases between the two ends. Looked up from germline, CDR1 is KGHSH and CDR2 is LQKENI.